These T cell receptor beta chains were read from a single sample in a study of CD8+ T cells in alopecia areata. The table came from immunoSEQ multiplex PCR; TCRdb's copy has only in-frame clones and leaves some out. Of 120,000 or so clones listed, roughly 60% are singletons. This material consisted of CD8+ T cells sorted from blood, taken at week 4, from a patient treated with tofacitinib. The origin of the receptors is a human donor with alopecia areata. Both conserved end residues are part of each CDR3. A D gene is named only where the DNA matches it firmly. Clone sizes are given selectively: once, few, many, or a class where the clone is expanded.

DNA: TGTGCCAGCAGTGGGACTAGGCGGGAGCAGTACTTC; CDR3: CASSGTRREQYF; size: .; D: TRBD2; J: TRBJ2-7; V: TRBV25-1
DNA: TGTGCCAGCAGTGCCCAGGGCACAGCTAGTAACTATGGCTACACCTTC; CDR3: CASSAQGTASNYGYTF; size: .; D: .; J: TRBJ1-2; V: TRBV6-6
DNA: TGCGCCAGCAGCCAAGGAACAGGCCAAGAGACCCAGTACTTC; CDR3: CASSQGTGQETQYF; size: few; D: .; J: TRBJ2-5; V: TRBV4-3
DNA: TGTGCCAGCAGCTTAGAGGCCACAGATACGCAGTATTTT; CDR3: CASSLEATDTQYF; size: few; D: .; J: TRBJ2-3; V: TRBV7-2
DNA: TGTGCCTGGACAGCAGGGAATCAAGAGACCCAGTACTTC; CDR3: CAWTAGNQETQYF; size: .; D: .; J: TRBJ2-5; V: TRBV30
DNA: TGTGCCTGGAGTCTGACAGGGGGCAATTCACCCCTCCACTTT; CDR3: CAWSLTGGNSPLHF; size: .; D: TRBD1; J: TRBJ1-6; V: TRBV30
DNA: TGTGCCAGCAGGCCCGCCTACAATGAGCAGTTCTTC; CDR3: CASRPAYNEQFF; size: few; D: .; J: TRBJ2-1; V: TRBV25-1
DNA: TGTGCCAGCAGTGACCCCCTTTACAGGGGAAGCTACACCTTC; CDR3: CASSDPLYRGSYTF; size: .; D: TRBD1; J: TRBJ1-2; V: TRBV6-1
DNA: TGTGCCTGGAACACAGGGGGCAGTAACAATGAGCAGTTCTTC; CDR3: CAWNTGGSNNEQFF; size: .; D: TRBD1; J: TRBJ2-1; V: TRBV30
DNA: TGTGCCACCAGCTGGACTAGCGTCGAAGAGACCCAGTACTTC; CDR3: CATSWTSVEETQYF; size: .; D: TRBD2; J: TRBJ2-5; V: TRBV15
DNA: TGTGCCACCCTAACGGCGGTTAGCACAGATACGCAGTATTTT; CDR3: CATLTAVSTDTQYF; size: .; D: .; J: TRBJ2-3; V: TRBV2
DNA: TGTGCTAGTGGTTTGTTAGCAGGGGCTGGAAACACCATATATTTT; CDR3: CASGLLAGAGNTIYF; size: few; D: .; J: TRBJ1-3; V: TRBV12-5
DNA: TGCAGCGGGAAGGAGGGCAGGGAGACAAACACCATATATTTT; CDR3: CSGKEGRETNTIYF; size: .; D: .; J: TRBJ1-3; V: TRBV29-1
DNA: TGTGCCTGGACAGGGGAATCGAACACTGAAGCTTTCTTT; CDR3: CAWTGESNTEAFF; size: .; D: .; J: TRBJ1-1; V: TRBV30
DNA: TGTGCCAGCAGTTTCCGGGACAGGGAATCGGGCTGGTCTCATGAGCAGTTCTTC; CDR3: CASSFRDRESGWSHEQFF; size: .; D: TRBD1; J: TRBJ2-1; V: TRBV2
DNA: TGCAGCGTTGAAGATTTAGGGGATGAGACCGGGGAGCTGTTTTTT; CDR3: CSVEDLGDETGELFF; size: .; D: .; J: TRBJ2-2; V: TRBV29-1
DNA: TGTGCCTGGAGTGGCCCGGAGCTGTTTTTT; CDR3: CAWSGPELFF; size: .; D: .; J: TRBJ2-2; V: TRBV30
DNA: TGTGCCAGCAGCTTAGAGGCACTAGCGGGGGGCCCGAACACCGGGGAGCTGTTTTTT; CDR3: CASSLEALAGGPNTGELFF; size: .; D: TRBD2; J: TRBJ2-2; V: TRBV7-6
DNA: TGTGCTAGTGGCCTTGGACAGGGCGGGCACAATGAGCAGTTCTTC; CDR3: CASGLGQGGHNEQFF; size: few; D: TRBD1; J: TRBJ2-1; V: TRBV12-5
DNA: TGTGCCAGCAGCCTACCGGGGGGAGAGACCCAGTACTTC; CDR3: CASSLPGGETQYF; size: once; D: TRBD2; J: TRBJ2-5; V: TRBV13
DNA: TGTGCCAGCAGCGTAGAGGGGGGCACTGAAGCTTTCTTT; CDR3: CASSVEGGTEAFF; size: .; D: .; J: TRBJ1-1; V: TRBV9
DNA: TGTGCCTGGATGTGGGGGGCCGACGTCCTGACTTTC; CDR3: CAWMWGADVLTF; size: .; D: .; J: TRBJ2-6; V: TRBV30
DNA: TGCAGCGTTCCCAGGCCTGATGGCTACACCTTC; CDR3: CSVPRPDGYTF; size: .; D: .; J: TRBJ1-2; V: TRBV29-1
DNA: TGTGCCAGCAGTTCGGGACACACCAATCAGCCCCAGCATTTT; CDR3: CASSSGHTNQPQHF; size: few; D: .; J: TRBJ1-5; V: TRBV5-6
DNA: TGCAGCGTTGTGGGGGGGGCCGGTGAGACCCAGTACTTC; CDR3: CSVVGGAGETQYF; size: few; D: .; J: TRBJ2-5; V: TRBV29-1
DNA: TGTGCCAGCAGCGCACGAGCAAACAGGGGTCTTAGCACAGATACGCAGTATTTT; CDR3: CASSARANRGLSTDTQYF; size: once; D: TRBD1; J: TRBJ2-3; V: TRBV7-9
DNA: TGTGCCTGGAGTGTCCCCTCAGATCTAGCCAAAAACATTCAGTACTTC; CDR3: CAWSVPSDLAKNIQYF; size: few; D: .; J: TRBJ2-4; V: TRBV30
DNA: TGTGCCAGCAGCACCCAAGCGACCGGGGCCCTCAATGAGCAGTTCTTC; CDR3: CASSTQATGALNEQFF; size: .; D: .; J: TRBJ2-1; V: TRBV7-9
DNA: TGTGCCAGCAGCTTGGGCAGCGGCTTAAATTCACCCCTCCACTTT; CDR3: CASSLGSGLNSPLHF; size: .; D: .; J: TRBJ1-6; V: TRBV11-1
DNA: TGCGCCAGCAGCTTGGCAAGGGAGAGCTCCTATAATTCACCCCTCCACTTT; CDR3: CASSLARESSYNSPLHF; size: .; D: .; J: TRBJ1-6; V: TRBV5-1
DNA: TGTGCCAGCAGCTCAGGATATGGCTACACCTTC; CDR3: CASSSGYGYTF; size: .; D: .; J: TRBJ1-2; V: TRBV5-6
DNA: TGTGCCAGCAGCACCAGCGGGGGGTCGTACGAGCAGTACTTC; CDR3: CASSTSGGSYEQYF; size: .; D: TRBD2; J: TRBJ2-7; V: TRBV7-2
DNA: TGTGCCAGCATCATGACTAGCGGGGACTACGAGCAGTACTTC; CDR3: CASIMTSGDYEQYF; size: few; D: TRBD2; J: TRBJ2-7; V: TRBV28
DNA: TGTGCCATCAGTGAGCCCCCGGGGGAGCAGTACTTC; CDR3: CAISEPPGEQYF; size: .; D: .; J: TRBJ2-7; V: TRBV10-3
DNA: TGCAGCGTTTTGGGACAGCCCCTTCCTATTAGCACAGATACGCAGTATTTT; CDR3: CSVLGQPLPISTDTQYF; size: .; D: TRBD1; J: TRBJ2-3; V: TRBV29-1
DNA: TGTGCCTGGAGTGTGGGGGGGTACGAGCAGTACTTC; CDR3: CAWSVGGYEQYF; size: .; D: TRBD2; J: TRBJ2-7; V: TRBV30
DNA: TGCAGCGTTGAAGATTCCAGGGTTTACGAGCAGTACTTC; CDR3: CSVEDSRVYEQYF; size: .; D: .; J: TRBJ2-7; V: TRBV29-1
DNA: TGTGCCACCAGCAGACCAGCCATAAGCACAGATACGCAGTATTTT; CDR3: CATSRPAISTDTQYF; size: .; D: .; J: TRBJ2-3; V: TRBV15
DNA: TGTGCCAGCAGCTTCCCCTCGATGGTTGGGGAAGGAGAGACCCAGTACTTC; CDR3: CASSFPSMVGEGETQYF; size: .; D: .; J: TRBJ2-5; V: TRBV7-8
DNA: TGTGCCAGCAGCGTAGAGGGGGCCGGATTCGCAGATACGCAGTATTTT; CDR3: CASSVEGAGFADTQYF; size: .; D: TRBD1; J: TRBJ2-3; V: TRBV9
DNA: TGTGCCACCAGCAGAGATCTGGCAAGGACCTACGAGCAGTACTTC; CDR3: CATSRDLARTYEQYF; size: .; D: .; J: TRBJ2-7; V: TRBV15
DNA: TGTGCCAGCAGTACCCCTGACAGTTCTCAAGGCCGTGAGCAGTTCTTC; CDR3: CASSTPDSSQGREQFF; size: few; D: .; J: TRBJ2-1; V: TRBV6-6
DNA: TGTGCCTGGCACGGGGTGAGGGACCAACTGTTTTTT; CDR3: CAWHGVRDQLFF; size: .; D: .; J: TRBJ1-4; V: TRBV30
DNA: TGTGCCAGCGTAGACAGGGGCCCAGAGACCCAGTACTTC; CDR3: CASVDRGPETQYF; size: once; D: TRBD1; J: TRBJ2-5; V: TRBV7-2
DNA: TGTGCCAGCATTACAACCCAGGGGCCGGGTCAGCCCCAGCATTTT; CDR3: CASITTQGPGQPQHF; size: .; D: .; J: TRBJ1-5; V: TRBV28
DNA: TGTGCCTGTTACCAGGACTATGGCTACACCTTC; CDR3: CACYQDYGYTF; size: few; D: .; J: TRBJ1-2; V: TRBV30
DNA: TGTGCCTGGAGTCCCGGGTTGGGCTACACCTTC; CDR3: CAWSPGLGYTF; size: .; D: .; J: TRBJ1-2; V: TRBV30
DNA: TGTGCCAGCAGTCCGCAGGGACAGACTAACTATGGCTACACCTTC; CDR3: CASSPQGQTNYGYTF; size: .; D: TRBD1; J: TRBJ1-2; V: TRBV27
DNA: TGTGCCAGCAGCCCCTGGGAGGGGCTGGACTACAATGAGCAGTTCTTC; CDR3: CASSPWEGLDYNEQFF; size: .; D: TRBD2; J: TRBJ2-1; V: TRBV7-9
DNA: TGTGCCAGCAGTTTAACTAGCGGGGGGCCGAACTACGAGCAGTACTTC; CDR3: CASSLTSGGPNYEQYF; size: few; D: TRBD2; J: TRBJ2-7; V: TRBV28
DNA: TGCGCCACGCGGACGGACTCCTACAATGAGCAGTTCTTC; CDR3: CATRTDSYNEQFF; size: .; D: .; J: TRBJ2-1; V: TRBV5-1
DNA: TGTGCCAGATACCCGAGAGGGGCCGAGCAGTACTTC; CDR3: CARYPRGAEQYF; size: .; D: .; J: TRBJ2-7; V: TRBV27